Presented here are 9 T cell receptor beta chains from one specimen sequenced in a study of regulatory T cells in long-lasting Graves disease. Time point specified: newly diagnosed GD, antithyroid drugs for less than 3 months. Following extraction of RNA from PBMCs, that RNA was used to make the TCR library. To make TCR beta libraries, researchers used iRepertoire HTBI primers and Arm-PCR of CDR3 regions. TCRdb reprocessed the multiplex PCR reads with MiXCR, giving one entry per CDR3 protein. The sample has 380,000 or so distinct CDR3 sequences, around 15% seen once. These data also formed part of another study, on T cells in Graves' hyperthyroidism and ophthalmopathy.

This specimen was peripheral blood mononuclear cells (PBMCs), taken at new diagnosis, from a patient treated with antithyroid drugs. These receptors came from a woman aged 18 to 35 with Graves disease.

The table lists this clonotype with a few counts. The chain combines TRBV27 with TRBJ2-7, with 7 nucleotides matching TRBD1. Germline lookup yields CDR1 MNHEY and CDR2 SMNVEV (reference sequence). This CDR3 has 12 residues. Trimming took 10 bases from V and 1 from J; bases not matched to a gene: 4. Here the CDR3 reads CATRDRSYEQYF. As DNA, the CDR3 is TGTGCCACCCGGGACAGATCCTACGAGCAGTACTTC.

This sequence joins TRBV5-1 and TRBJ2-7, with 7 nucleotides matching TRBD2. The ends lost 4 bases at V and 9 bases at J; junction bases unmatched: 10. From germline, CDR1 is SGHRS and CDR2 YFSETQ. CDR3 length: 13 residues. CDR3 in amino acids: CASSPGASGWQYF. The CDR3 coding sequence is TGCGCCAGCAGCCCAGGAGCTAGCGGATGGCAGTACTTC.

In regard to this clonotype: Being one base from a much bigger clone, this may be a read error. The chain has TRBV2 and TRBJ1-1, with D possibly TRBD1 on 6 matching bases. In germline, CDR1 is SNHLY, CDR2 FYNNEI. V was trimmed by 8 bases and J by 6 bases, leaving 22 bases between them. The CDR3 runs 15 residues. In nucleotides, the CDR3 is TGTGCCAGCGGTTCCCGAGGGGGGGGCGGGGCTGAAGCTTTCTTT. Encoded protein: CASGSRGGGGAEAFF.

There are many counts of this clonotype. CDR3 region: CASGTVTGELFF. In nucleotides, the CDR3 is TGTGCCAGCGGGACGGTTACCGGGGAGCTGTTTTTT. This chain joins TRBV2 and TRBJ2-2; D tentatively fits TRBD1 or TRBD2 (5 bases each). Germline-derived CDR1 and CDR2 are SNHLY and FYNNEI. The CDR3 spans 12 residues. Trimming took 8 bases from V and 5 from J, leaving 9 bases between them. Filled out from reference TRBV2 and TRBJ2-2, the complete variable domain reads EPEVTQTPSHQVTQMGQEVILRCVPISNHLYFYWYRQILGQKVEFLVSFYNNEISEKSEIFDDQFSVERPDGSNFTLKIRSTKLEDSAMYFCASGTVTGELFFGEGSRLTVL.

This clonotype was found a few times. The chain recombines TRBV2 with TRBJ1-3; D is undetermined. The CDR3 is made up of 14 amino acids. Trimming shortened V by 6 bases and J by 2 bases, and 11 bases separated the two germline ends. The germline V gene encodes CDR1 SNHLY and CDR2 FYNNEI. The CDR3 nucleotides are TGTGCCAGCAGACCTGGGCCTACTGGAAACACCATATATTTT. Translation gives CASRPGPTGNTIYF.

The gene calls are TRBV20-1 and TRBJ2-2; D ambiguous. Looked up from germline, CDR1 is DFQATT and CDR2 is SNEGSKA (reference sequence). The CDR3 extends over 13 amino acids. With 3 bases removed from V and 2 bases from J, the gap between germline ends came to 7 bases. The CDR3 DNA follows: TGCAGTGCTAGCTTGGGAAACACCGGGGAGCTGTTTTTT. The encoded protein is CSASLGNTGELFF.

This sequence joins TRBV6-1 and TRBJ1-6; no definite D call. Trimming stripped 6 bases from V and 10 bases from J, with 10 bases between. The CDR3 consists of 12 residues. Germline CDR1 and CDR2: MNHNS and SASEGT. CDR3 in amino acids: CASRPEGSPLHF. DNA of the CDR3: TGTGCCAGCAGACCCGAGGGCTCACCCCTCCACTTT.

This chain links TRBV27 with TRBJ2-7; 8 bases line up with TRBD1. Unmatched junction bases numbered 8, after V lost 2 bases and J lost 5 bases. From germline, CDR1 is MNHEY and CDR2 SMNVEV (reference sequence). This CDR3 is 15 amino acids long. CDR3 protein: CASSLAGQGLDEQYF. The DNA of the CDR3 is TGTGCCAGCAGTTTAGCCGGACAGGGTCTTGACGAGCAGTACTTC.

The J gene is TRBJ2-7, the V gene TRBV6-2 or TRBV6-3; TRBD2 is a possible D gene (6 bases). V shed 4 bases and J shed 7 bases, with 20 bases lying between them. Germline values: CDR1 MNHEY, CDR2 SVGEGT. The CDR3 sequence is 15 residues long. The chain's CDR3 is CASSSILGGPLEQYF. The CDR3 DNA reads as TGTGCCAGCAGTTCTATCCTAGGAGGGCCTTTGGAGCAGTACTTC.